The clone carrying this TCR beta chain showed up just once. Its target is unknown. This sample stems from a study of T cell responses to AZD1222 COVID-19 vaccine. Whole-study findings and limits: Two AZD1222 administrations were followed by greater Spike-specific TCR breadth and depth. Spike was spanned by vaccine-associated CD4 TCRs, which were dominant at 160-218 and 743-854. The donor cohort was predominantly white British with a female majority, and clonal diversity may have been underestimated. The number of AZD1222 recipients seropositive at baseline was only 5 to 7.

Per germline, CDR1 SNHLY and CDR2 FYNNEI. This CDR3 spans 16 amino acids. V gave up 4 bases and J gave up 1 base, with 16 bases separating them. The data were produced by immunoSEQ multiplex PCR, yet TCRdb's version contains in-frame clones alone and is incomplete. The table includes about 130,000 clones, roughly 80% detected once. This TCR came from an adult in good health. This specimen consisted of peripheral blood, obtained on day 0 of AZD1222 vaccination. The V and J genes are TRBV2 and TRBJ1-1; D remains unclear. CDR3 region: CASSVEDWSPNTEAFF. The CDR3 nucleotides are TGTGCCAGCAGTGTTGAAGATTGGTCACCGAACACTGAAGCTTTCTTT.